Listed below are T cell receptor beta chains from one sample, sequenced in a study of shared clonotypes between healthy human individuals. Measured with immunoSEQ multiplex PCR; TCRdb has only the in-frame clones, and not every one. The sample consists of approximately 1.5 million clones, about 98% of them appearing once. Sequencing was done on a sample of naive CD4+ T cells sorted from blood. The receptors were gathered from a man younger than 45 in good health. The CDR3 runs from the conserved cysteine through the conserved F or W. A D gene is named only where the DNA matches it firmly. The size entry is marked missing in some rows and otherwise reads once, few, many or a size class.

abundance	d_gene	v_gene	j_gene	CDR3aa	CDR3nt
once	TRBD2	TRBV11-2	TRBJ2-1	CASSSRTSGRIPLPNEQFF	TGTGCCAGCAGCTCCCGGACTAGCGGGAGAATACCGCTCCCCAATGAGCAGTTCTTC
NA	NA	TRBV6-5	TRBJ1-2	CASSSLALYGYTF	TGTGCCAGCAGTTCCTTGGCACTGTATGGCTACACCTTC
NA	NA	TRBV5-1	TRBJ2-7	CASSLVPSTYEQYF	TGCGCCAGCAGCTTGGTTCCCAGTACCTACGAGCAGTACTTC
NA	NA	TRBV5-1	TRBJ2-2	CASSLGSGRVRTGELFF	TGCGCCAGCAGCTTGGGATCAGGCAGGGTGCGTACCGGGGAGCTGTTTTTT
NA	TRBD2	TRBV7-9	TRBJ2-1	CASSRTSGSNEQFF	TGTGCCAGCAGCAGGACTAGCGGGAGTAATGAGCAGTTCTTC
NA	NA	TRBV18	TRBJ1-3	CASSPRPLDDSGNTIYF	TGTGCCAGCTCACCCAGACCCTTGGACGATTCGGGAAACACCATATATTTT
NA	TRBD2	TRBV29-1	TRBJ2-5	CTIVGLAGKYQETQYF	TGCACCATAGTCGGACTAGCGGGAAAGTACCAAGAGACCCAGTACTTC
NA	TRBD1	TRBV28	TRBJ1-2	CASSLRPGQGFYGYTF	TGTGCCAGCAGCCTCCGACCGGGACAGGGTTTCTATGGCTACACCTTC
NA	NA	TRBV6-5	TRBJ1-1	CASSLGRRQGAEAFF	TGTGCCAGCAGTTTGGGTCGCCGACAAGGGGCTGAAGCTTTCTTT
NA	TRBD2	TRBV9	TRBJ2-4	CASSVVPAGDGIQYF	TGTGCCAGCAGCGTAGTGCCAGCGGGAGATGGCATTCAGTACTTC
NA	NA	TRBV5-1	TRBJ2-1	CASSLGGQSYNEQFF	TGCGCCAGCAGCTTGGGGGGGCAATCCTACAATGAGCAGTTCTTC
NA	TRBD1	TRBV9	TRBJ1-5	CASSAGQGYQPQHF	TGTGCCAGCAGCGCCGGACAGGGGTATCAGCCCCAGCATTTT
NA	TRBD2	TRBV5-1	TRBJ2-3	CASRRLAGAPDTQYF	TGCGCCAGCAGGAGGCTAGCGGGAGCCCCAGATACGCAGTATTTT
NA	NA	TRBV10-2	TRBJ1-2	CASSDGSGGLYSGYTF	TGCGCCAGCAGTGATGGTAGCGGGGGGCTGTACTCTGGCTACACCTTC
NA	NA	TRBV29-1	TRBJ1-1	CSVAVPAIPEAFF	TGCAGCGTTGCGGTCCCGGCGATTCCTGAAGCTTTCTTT
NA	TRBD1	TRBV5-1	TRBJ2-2	CASSSDRRGTGELFF	TGCGCCAGCAGCTCGGACAGGCGTGGTACCGGGGAGCTGTTTTTT
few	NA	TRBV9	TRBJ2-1	CASSVDGPGREFF	TGTGCCAGCAGCGTAGACGGGCCAGGACGGGAGTTCTTC
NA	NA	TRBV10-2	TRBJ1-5	CASSDRRPDQPQHF	TGCGCCAGCAGTGACAGGCGACCTGATCAGCCCCAGCATTTT
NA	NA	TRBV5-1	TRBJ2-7	CASSPLGSTYEQYF	TGCGCCAGCAGCCCCTTGGGGAGCACCTACGAGCAGTACTTC
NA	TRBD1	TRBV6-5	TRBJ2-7	CASSYWGQGDYEQYF	TGTGCCAGCAGTTACTGGGGACAGGGGGACTACGAGCAGTACTTC
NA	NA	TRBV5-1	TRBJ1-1	CASSPGGAGNTEAFF	TGCGCCAGCAGCCCAGGCGGCGCCGGGAACACTGAAGCTTTCTTT
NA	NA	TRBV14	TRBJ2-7	CASSQVAISYEQYF	TGTGCCAGCAGCCAAGTGGCTATCTCCTACGAGCAGTACTTC